The next 4 T cell receptor beta chains were all read from a single sample in a study of cytomegalovirus exposure and HLA in healthy donors (dated by TCRdb to the late 2010s). Library preparation used the immunoSEQ multiplex PCR assay. A mixture of 60 forward primers for TCR Vbeta segments and 13 reverse primers for TCR Jbeta segments was used in the multiplex PCR. TCRdb stores this immuneACCESS table with in-frame sequences only. Part of the clones is absent; in the studies checked, under half of the shortfall reflects unresolved V genes, and no reason is known for the rest. Present in this sample are roughly 120,000 clones, 75% to 85% of which were seen just once. The ten largest clones add up to almost 3% of the sample. Sequencing input: PBMCs. These receptors were obtained from a woman under 30 in good health and CMV-seropositive.

The rearrangement links TRBV10-3 to TRBJ2-7, with 8 bases that match TRBD1. V lost 3 bases to trimming and J lost 4 bases; unmatched junction nucleotides: 11. CDR3 length equals 16 residues. Per germline, CDR1 ENHRY and CDR2 SYGVKD. CDR3 sequence reads: CAISDPGQVEGYEQYF. Here the CDR3 DNA reads TGTGCCATCAGTGACCCGGGACAGGTAGAGGGTTACGAGCAGTACTTC.

V gene TRBV4-1 combines with J gene TRBJ1-5; no definite D call. The CDR3 has 13 amino acids. Trimming shortened V by 2 bases and J by 7 bases, and 9 bases separated the two germline ends. Germline loops: CDR1 MGHRA, CDR2 YSYEKL. Here the CDR3 DNA reads TGCGCCAGCAGCCAATTCGGTAGACAGCCCCAGCATTTT. Protein product: CASSQFGRQPQHF.

This clone has a handful of counts. Here the CDR3 DNA reads TGCGCCAGCAGCCAAGTGGGTAGCGGGGGGAGACAAGAGACCCAGTACTTC. Protein: CASSQVGSGGRQETQYF. The chain couples TRBV4-1 to TRBJ2-5; TRBD2 agrees at 10 bases. Germline assignment: CDR1 MGHRA and CDR2 YSYEKL. V shed 1 base, J shed 2 bases, and the junction held 7 bases outside the gene matches. The CDR3 has 17 residues.

The rearrangement joins TRBV15 to TRBJ2-7; D remains ambiguous. Per germline, CDR1 LNHNV and CDR2 YYDKDF (reference sequence). The CDR3 contains 15 residues. Trimming left V 4 bases short and J 5 bases short, with 18 bases between. CDR3 amino acids: CATSIPPSGSDEQYF. The CDR3 DNA reads as TGTGCCACCAGCATTCCTCCCTCAGGATCTGACGAGCAGTACTTC.